Presented here are 23 T cell receptor beta chains from one specimen sequenced in a study of CD8+ T cells in alopecia areata. Specified treatment: oral pan-JAK inhibitor, 5-10 mg twice daily. RNA extraction was followed by reverse transcription into cDNA, which acted as the sequencing template. Some clones are missing from TCRdb's copy, which holds only in-frame ones; the method was immunoSEQ multiplex PCR. The sample consists of some 99,000 clones, 50% to 75% of them appearing once. The starting material was CD8+ T cells sorted from blood, obtained at week 4, from a patient treated with tofacitinib. The source of these receptors is a human donor with alopecia areata.

The rearrangement links TRBV6-5 to TRBJ1-6, with TRBD1 as a possible D gene (5 bases). The CDR3 is 15 amino acids. V dropped 2 bases and J dropped 3 bases, with 8 bases sitting between them. Germline lookup yields CDR1 MNHEY and CDR2 SVGAGI. The CDR3 sequence is CASSYGTGYNSPLHF. As DNA, the CDR3 is TGTGCCAGCAGTTACGGCACAGGCTATAATTCACCCCTCCACTTT.

This clone has only a few counts. The genes are TRBV15 and TRBJ2-3; perhaps TRBD2 as D (6 bases). Germline-derived CDR1 and CDR2 are LNHNV and YYDKDF (reference sequence). With 8 bases removed from V and 0 bases from J, the gap between germline ends came to 15 bases. This CDR3 has 15 residues. CDR3 nucleotide sequence: TGTGCCACCCAATTCGGGGGTGCTAGCACAGATACGCAGTATTTT. Translated: CATQFGGASTDTQYF.

The chain carries TRBV2 and TRBJ2-7; the match to TRBD1 covers 7 bases. The CDR3 totals 13 residues. The junction had 5 bases not matched to a gene; V was cut back by 6 bases and J by 3 bases. Germline CDR1 is SNHLY and CDR2 is FYNNEI. This CDR3 reads CASRGTVLYEQYF. Written as DNA, the CDR3 is TGTGCCAGCAGAGGGACAGTTCTCTACGAGCAGTACTTC.

The chain recombines TRBV27 with TRBJ2-3, with 10 bases identical to TRBD2. The CDR3 totals 18 residues. The germline gives CDR1 MNHEY, CDR2 SMNVEV (reference sequence). V dropped 3 bases and J dropped 2; count of bases not matched to a gene: 11. The CDR3 nucleotides read TGTGCCAGCAGTTTCCTGGGGGCTAGCGGGGGCCTCACAGATACGCAGTATTTT. Translation gives CASSFLGASGGLTDTQYF.

The V gene is TRBV5-1, the J gene TRBJ2-5; tentative D call: TRBD1 (6 bases). The DNA matches TRBJ2-7 better at its end, which makes the J call doubtful. The CDR3 loop spans 16 amino acids. Per the germline V gene, CDR1 is SGHRS and CDR2 is YFSETQ. CDR3 nucleotide sequence: TGCGCCAGCAGCTTGGGCGCAATACAAGGGGGCTACGAGCAGTACTTC. Translation gives CASSLGAIQGGYEQYF.

The chain carries TRBV21-1 and TRBJ2-6. TRBV21-1 is a recognized pseudogene. The CDR3 length is 19 residues. CDR3 in DNA: TGTGCCAGCAGCAAAGCGCCCTGGGTCCCCCTCGCCGGGGCCAACGTCCTGACTTTC. Its translation: CASSKAPWVPLAGANVLTF.

This clone turned up a few times. The rearrangement uses TRBV30 and TRBJ2-2; D is undetermined. Germline-derived CDR1 and CDR2 are GTSNPN and SVGIG (reference sequence). This CDR3 comprises 12 residues. V was cut by 4 bases and J by 3 bases, with 6 bases left in between. The CDR3 DNA sequence: TGTGCCTGGACTCAGGACACCGGGGAGCTGTTTTTT. Protein sequence: CAWTQDTGELFF.

This clone was picked up one time. This chain connects TRBV7-8 to TRBJ1-2, with D tentatively TRBD1 (6 bases). This CDR3 has 13 residues. Germline CDR1 and CDR2: SGHVS and FQNEAQ. The ends were cut back, 5 bases at V and 2 bases at J, with 9 bases in the middle. The CDR3 DNA follows: TGTGCCAGCAGCGAAGACAGGAACTATGGCTACACCTTC. As protein: CASSEDRNYGYTF.

This chain links TRBV5-1 with TRBJ1-4, with TRBD1 identical over 9 bases. The CDR3 spans 16 residues. CDR1 is SGHRS, CDR2 YFSETQ, per germline. V was pared by 2 bases and J by 2 bases, with 4 bases of the junction left unmatched. The CDR3 here is CASSLGTGFTNEKLFF. The CDR3, as DNA: TGCGCCAGCAGCTTAGGGACAGGGTTTACTAATGAAAAACTGTTTTTT.

The rearrangement links TRBV4-1 to TRBJ1-1; TRBD1 is a possible D gene (5 bases). Trimming took off 1 base at V and 2 bases at J, with 8 bases between the two ends. The CDR3 runs 14 residues. Germline V gene data show CDR1 as MGHRA and CDR2 as YSYEKL. The CDR3: CASSQVGDNTEAFF. The CDR3 bases are TGCGCCAGCAGCCAAGTGGGGGATAACACTGAAGCTTTCTTT.

This sequence joins TRBV29-1 and TRBJ2-1; D not resolved. The germline CDR1 and CDR2 sequences are SQVTM and ANQGSEA. Trimming pared 6 bases from V and 7 bases from J, leaving 13 bases between. The CDR3 is 12 residues long. The CDR3 sequence is CSVRTQANEQFF. The DNA of the CDR3 is TGCAGCGTCAGAACCCAGGCTAATGAGCAGTTCTTC.

The chain combines TRBV5-1 with TRBJ2-7; D possibly corresponds to TRBD1 (6 bases). CDR1 and CDR2 (germline): SGHRS, YFSETQ. This CDR3 region has 16 residues. V was shortened by 0 bases and J by 6 bases, with 19 bases between the two germline ends. CDR3 in DNA: TGCGCCAGCAGCTTGGCCGCGACAGGACCTGGAAGCGAGCAGTACTTC. Protein: CASSLAATGPGSEQYF.

The rearrangement links TRBV30 to TRBJ1-1; D is undetermined. The CDR3 has 11 residues. Per germline, CDR1 GTSNPN and CDR2 SVGIG (reference sequence). The V and J ends lost 0 bases and 11 bases respectively, with 10 bases between them. CDR3 nucleotides: TGTGCCTGGAGTGTATTAGGATATGCTTTCTTT. Translation gives CAWSVLGYAFF.

The genes are TRBV30 and TRBJ2-5; D is ambiguous. V lost 8 bases and J lost 7, with 14 bases in between. The CDR3 is made up of 11 amino acids. Germline V gene sequence: CDR1 GTSNPN, CDR2 SVGIG (reference sequence). The CDR3 region has the DNA TGTGCCCGCGCATACGGCGGGACCCAGTACTTC. Amino acid sequence: CARAYGGTQYF.

The chain links TRBV30 to TRBJ1-5; D is perhaps TRBD1 (5 bases). Trimming removed 5 bases from V and 4 bases from J, with 15 bases in between. Per the germline V gene, CDR1 is GTSNPN and CDR2 is SVGIG (reference sequence). CDR3 length: 14 amino acids. The CDR3 DNA reads as TGTGCCTGGTCGTCCGGGACGGGAAATCAGCCCCAGCATTTT. This gives the protein CAWSSGTGNQPQHF.

This chain joins TRBV5-6 and TRBJ1-3; unclear D gene. Germline V gene sequence: CDR1 SGHDT, CDR2 YYEEEE. The V gene lost 1 base and the J gene lost 0 bases, with 8 bases spanning the gap. This CDR3 is built from 15 residues. CDR3 in amino acids: CASSLSLISGNTIYF. CDR3 nucleotides: TGTGCCAGCAGCTTGTCCCTTATCTCTGGAAACACCATATATTTT.

V is TRBV27 and J is TRBJ1-1; D remains unclear. The V and J ends lost 10 bases and 1 base respectively, with 10 bases between them. CDR1 is MNHEY, CDR2 SMNVEV, per germline (reference sequence). The CDR3 is 12 amino acids. CDR3: CATVHENTEAFF. The CDR3, as DNA: TGTGCCACGGTCCACGAGAACACTGAAGCTTTCTTT.

This clone came up a few times. The chain is built from TRBV14 and TRBJ2-6, with 8 nucleotides matching TRBD1. The CDR3 spans 19 residues. Trimming cost V 3 bases and J 4 bases; bases outside gene matches: 14. Germline lookup yields CDR1 SGHDN and CDR2 FVKESK. CDR3: CASSQLGTGRPGGANVLTF. The CDR3 DNA reads TGTGCCAGCAGCCAGTTGGGGACAGGACGGCCCGGGGGGGCCAACGTCCTGACTTTC.

CDR3 in amino acids: CASSFSGTGELFF. The CDR3 DNA sequence: TGTGCCAGCAGCTTTAGCGGTACCGGGGAGCTGTTTTTT. The rearrangement joins TRBV7-3 to TRBJ2-2; perhaps TRBD2 as D (6 bases). Trimming stripped 3 bases from V and 5 bases from J, with 7 bases between. CDR3 length equals 13 residues. Germline CDR1 reads SGHTA; CDR2 reads FQGTGA. The whole variable domain, filled in from reference TRBV7-3 and TRBJ2-2, reads GAGVSQTPSNKVTEKGKYVELRCDPISGHTALYWYRQSLGQGPEFLIYFQGTGAADDSGLPNDRFFAVRPEGSVSTLKIQRTERGDSAVYLCASSFSGTGELFFGEGSRLTVL.

This clone was detected once. The genes are TRBV19 and TRBJ2-5; TRBD1 matches 9 bases. CDR1 and CDR2 (germline): LNHDA, SQIVND (reference sequence). V dropped 4 bases and J dropped 5; count of bases not matched to a gene: 8. The CDR3 runs to 15 residues. CDR3 sequence: CASSKGQGMMETQYF. The CDR3 bases are TGTGCCAGTAGTAAGGGACAGGGCATGATGGAGACCCAGTACTTC.

This clone was observed a few times. CDR3 in DNA: TGTGCCAGCAGTTTATCAATCGCGCGGATTGAGCAGTTCTTC. It yields the protein CASSLSIARIEQFF. The chain has TRBV28 and TRBJ2-1; D remains ambiguous. The V end was cut by 1 base, the J end by 9 bases, with 13 bases between. The CDR3 extends over 14 amino acids. The V gene's germline CDR1 is MDHEN and CDR2 SYDVKM. Variable domain in full (rest from reference TRBV28 and TRBJ2-1): DVKVTQSSRYLVKRTGEKVFLECVQDMDHENMFWYRQDPGLGLRLIYFSYDVKMKEKGDIPEGYSVSREKKERFSLILESASTNQTSMYLCASSLSIARIEQFFGPGTRLTVL.

There are a few counts of this clone. V usage is TRBV9 and J usage is TRBJ2-5, with D perhaps TRBD1 (6 bases). The germline V and J ends were trimmed by 4 bases and 1 base, with 14 bases remaining between them. The germline CDR1 and CDR2 sequences are SGDLS and YYNGEE. This CDR3 has 15 residues. The CDR3 region is CASSPFGQTQETQYF. Written as DNA, the CDR3 is TGTGCCAGCAGCCCCTTCGGACAGACCCAAGAGACCCAGTACTTC. The whole variable domain, filled in from reference TRBV9 and TRBJ2-5, reads DSGVTQTPKHLITATGQRVTLRCSPRSGDLSVYWYQQSLDQGLQFLIQYYNGEERAKGNILERFSAQQFPDLHSELNLSSLELGDSALYFCASSPFGQTQETQYFGPGTRLLVL.

This clone was counted between two and nine times. The V call is TRBV14, the J call TRBJ2-1; TRBD1 might be the D (5 bases). CDR1 SGHDN and CDR2 FVKESK come from the germline V gene. CDR3 size: 14 residues. V gave up 3 bases and J gave up 4 bases, with 10 bases separating them. The CDR3 protein is CASSQSTGYNEQFF. CDR3 DNA sequence: TGTGCCAGCAGCCAGAGTACAGGTTACAATGAGCAGTTCTTC.